These 30 T cell receptor beta chains came from one sample sequenced in a study of T cells expressing NK-cell markers. Following a re-call of the 5' RACE reads, TCRdb has one entry per CDR3 protein and lacks DNA. The table for this sample gives 300,000 to 500,000 distinct CDR3 sequences. Sequenced input: blood T cells: a sorted CD56 or NKG2C T cell subset, CD4+ or CD8+ T cells, or bulk PBMC T cells (not recorded which). These receptors came from a woman aged 45-65 years in good health.

The chain couples TRBV5-5 to TRBJ2-3; TCRdb proposes TRBD2, but this gene call is untestable without DNA. Germline CDR1 and CDR2: SGHKS and YYEKEE (reference sequence). The CDR3 loop spans 15 amino acids. The CDR3 spells CASSLGSSFADTQYF.

The chain couples TRBV10-2 to TRBJ2-1; with no DNA, the TCRdb D assignment of TRBD2 cannot be verified. The CDR3 runs to 14 residues. The germline gives CDR1 WSHSY, CDR2 SAAADI. This CDR3 is CASSELGSYNEQFF.

The J gene is TRBJ1-4, the V gene TRBV5-5. Germline V CDR1 and CDR2: SGHKS, YYEKEE (reference sequence). This CDR3 has 12 amino acids. The CDR3: CASKKRGEKLFF.

V is TRBV20-1 and J is TRBJ1-5; TCRdb's D gene call, TRBD1, goes unchecked for lack of DNA. The CDR3 is made up of 17 amino acids. Germline V CDR1 and CDR2: DFQATT, SNEGSKA (reference sequence). The CDR3: CSARDEDRFLSNQPQHF.

V gene TRBV27 combines with J gene TRBJ2-1; TCRdb indicates TRBD1, and absent DNA this call remains unverified. CDR3 length: 16 amino acids. Germline V CDR1 and CDR2: MNHEY, SMNVEV (reference sequence). This CDR3 reads CASSRLRTGGDNEQFF.

This chain links TRBV3-1 with TRBJ2-3; TCRdb returns TRBD1, unconfirmable since there is no DNA. Germline values: CDR1 LGHDT, CDR2 YNNKEL (reference sequence). The CDR3 covers 15 residues. Here the CDR3 reads CASSQDRESTDTQYF.

The chain uses TRBV20-1 and TRBJ2-7; TCRdb names TRBD1, which stays unverified in the absence of DNA. The CDR3 totals 12 residues. CDR1 is DFQATT, CDR2 SNEGSKA, per germline (reference sequence). The CDR3: CSAQRPGNEQYF.

J is TRBJ2-5 and V is TRBV11-2; TCRdb returns TRBD1, unconfirmable since there is no DNA. Germline lookup yields CDR1 SGHAT and CDR2 FQNNGV. CDR3 length: 13 amino acids. CDR3 in amino acids: CASSSDRQETQYF. Looking up the rest from reference TRBV11-2 and TRBJ2-5 gives the full variable domain: EAGVAQSPRYKIIEKRQSVAFWCNPISGHATLYWYQQILGQGPKLLIQFQNNGVVDDSQLPKDRFSAERLKGVDSTLKIQPAKLEDSAVYLCASSSDRQETQYFGPGTRLLVL.

The CDR3 sequence: CASSAWPYEQFF. This chain joins TRBV12-3 or TRBV12-4 and TRBJ2-1; TCRdb selects TRBD2, and the lack of DNA leaves this call unchecked. The CDR3 is made up of 12 amino acids.

The V call is TRBV7-2, the J call TRBJ2-7. Germline V gene lookup returns CDR1 SGHTA and CDR2 FQGNSA. This CDR3 spans 14 amino acids. This CDR3 reads CASSFGEGAYEQYF.

V and J are TRBV30 and TRBJ1-2; without DNA, the TCRdb call of TRBD1 cannot be checked. This CDR3 region has 15 residues. The V gene's germline CDR1 is GTSNPN and CDR2 SVGIG (reference sequence). This CDR3 is CAWRGAAQLNYGYTF.

The rearrangement links TRBV30 to TRBJ2-5. CDR3 length: 15 amino acids. Per the germline V gene, CDR1 is GTSNPN and CDR2 is SVGIG (reference sequence). The CDR3 sequence is CAWSALASKVETQYF.

The V and J genes are TRBV12-3 or TRBV12-4 and TRBJ1-3. There are 15 residues in the CDR3. CDR3 sequence: CASSHGSSSGNTIYF.

This chain uses TRBV7-9 with TRBJ2-5; TCRdb indicates TRBD1, and absent DNA this call remains unverified. The CDR3 runs to 17 residues. Germline V gene data show CDR1 as SEHNR and CDR2 as FQNEAQ (reference sequence). The CDR3 spells CASSLIGNRDGKETQYF.

J is TRBJ2-1 and V is TRBV5-1; TCRdb indicates TRBD2, and absent DNA this call remains unverified. The CDR3 spans 15 residues. Germline CDR1 SGHRS, CDR2 YFSETQ. The CDR3 protein is CASSLVSGSMHEQFF.

The chain uses TRBV12-3 or TRBV12-4 and TRBJ2-7; TCRdb names TRBD2, which stays unverified in the absence of DNA. The CDR3 has 17 residues. CDR3 loop: CASSPPPGTSATYEQYF.

The rearrangement links TRBV11-3 to TRBJ2-1; TCRdb proposes TRBD2, but this gene call is untestable without DNA. CDR1 SGHNT and CDR2 YENEEA come from the germline V gene. The CDR3 extends over 15 amino acids. Here the CDR3 reads CASSFRLAGADEQFF.

This chain joins TRBV13 and TRBJ2-1; the D gene TCRdb calls, TRBD1, cannot be checked with no DNA. Germline CDR1 reads PRHDT; CDR2 reads FYEKMQ (reference sequence). The CDR3 spans 18 residues. CDR3 region: CASSPPPDWGPGFNEQFF.

The chain's CDR3 is CATSRADGELPQHF. The chain carries TRBV15 and TRBJ1-5. The CDR3 sequence is 14 residues long. The germline gives CDR1 LNHNV, CDR2 YYDKDF (reference sequence).

The J gene is TRBJ2-2, the V gene TRBV10-3; TCRdb's assignment of TRBD2 cannot be checked, as there is no DNA. Germline lookup yields CDR1 ENHRY and CDR2 SYGVKD. This CDR3 region has 15 residues. CDR3 loop: CAIKASGANTGELFF.

The V gene is TRBV13, the J gene TRBJ1-2; TCRdb indicates TRBD1, and absent DNA this call remains unverified. The CDR3 consists of 15 residues. Per the germline V gene, CDR1 is PRHDT and CDR2 is FYEKMQ (reference sequence). This CDR3 is CASSTRQGSIYGYTF.

The V call is TRBV9, the J call TRBJ2-2; as DNA is missing, the TRBD2 call by TCRdb cannot be tested. Germline CDR1 is SGDLS and CDR2 is YYNGEE. The CDR3 has 16 residues. The CDR3 protein is CASSVAPSGSGGELFF.

This sequence joins TRBV6-1 and TRBJ2-3; TCRdb names TRBD2, which stays unverified in the absence of DNA. This CDR3 region has 15 residues. From germline, CDR1 is MNHNS and CDR2 SASEGT. Here the CDR3 reads CASRQERILTDTQYF.

The chain links TRBV6-1 to TRBJ2-1; TCRdb's assignment of TRBD1 cannot be checked, as there is no DNA. Germline CDR1 MNHNS, CDR2 SASEGT. The CDR3 runs 17 residues. CDR3 residues: CASSEARRPSRGNEQFF.

This sequence joins TRBV21-1 and TRBJ2-3; the TCRdb call, TRBD1, lacks DNA for checking. TRBV21-1 is a pseudogene segment. This CDR3 is 18 amino acids long. CDR3 region: CASSKLEAGTGLTDTQYF.

The chain uses TRBV3-1 and TRBJ2-4; TCRdb outputs TRBD1, but without DNA this stays unchecked. Looked up from germline, CDR1 is LGHDT and CDR2 is YNNKEL (reference sequence). CDR3 size: 16 residues. CDR3 protein: CASSPGQGAAKNIQYF.

This sequence joins TRBV6-2 or TRBV6-3 and TRBJ1-1; TCRdb's assignment of TRBD1 cannot be checked, as there is no DNA. The V gene's germline CDR1 is MNHEY and CDR2 SVGEGT. The CDR3 is 16 amino acids. The CDR3 is CASSYGMDSRDTEAFF.

J is TRBJ2-7 and V is TRBV20-1; TCRdb gives TRBD1 as the D gene, but with no DNA this cannot be confirmed. The germline gives CDR1 DFQATT, CDR2 SNEGSKA (reference sequence). The CDR3 consists of 15 residues. The CDR3 is CSAVPLQGFPYEQYF.

The V call is TRBV9, the J call TRBJ2-5; as DNA is missing, the TRBD1 call by TCRdb cannot be tested. Per the germline V gene, CDR1 is SGDLS and CDR2 is YYNGEE. The CDR3 is made up of 17 amino acids. CDR3 protein: CASSGPGGPTYQETQYF. The complete variable domain, with remaining parts taken from reference TRBV9 and TRBJ2-5, reads DSGVTQTPKHLITATGQRVTLRCSPRSGDLSVYWYQQSLDQGLQFLIQYYNGEERAKGNILERFSAQQFPDLHSELNLSSLELGDSALYFCASSGPGGPTYQETQYFGPGTRLLVL.

J is TRBJ1-2 and V is TRBV12-3 or TRBV12-4; TCRdb reports TRBD1, a call that lacks DNA to check it against. The CDR3 is 15 amino acids. The chain's CDR3 is CASSKQGAEFYGYTF.